The next 9 T cell receptor beta chains were all read from a single sample in a study of blood T cell repertoires in COVID-19. The repertoire was sequenced with immunoSEQ multiplex PCR; TCRdb's copy has only in-frame clones and lacks some. The table shows 250,000 or so clones, with 90% occurring only once. The specimen was PBMCs or T cells enriched from blood (not recorded which). The source of these receptors is a woman aged 25 to 39 with acute COVID-19.

The V and J genes are TRBV28 and TRBJ2-2; no definite D call. V was cut by 6 bases and J by 0 bases, with 14 bases left in between. CDR3 size: 16 residues. Germline CDR1 MDHEN, CDR2 SYDVKM. The CDR3 nucleotides read TGTGCCAGCAGACCAAGTGCTGGCCCGAACACCGGGGAGCTGTTTTTT. This sequence encodes CASRPSAGPNTGELFF.

The gene calls are TRBV7-8 and TRBJ2-3; D not certain. This CDR3 spans 14 amino acids. Germline CDR1 and CDR2: SGHVS and FQNEAQ. Trimming shortened V by 1 base and J by 7 bases, and 12 bases separated the two germline ends. In DNA, the CDR3 is TGTGCCAGCAGCTTAGGAGGTACTTCATATACGCAGTATTTT. Translating gives CASSLGGTSYTQYF.

The chain is built from TRBV7-9 and TRBJ1-2, with D possibly TRBD1 on 5 matching bases. The V gene lost 5 bases and the J gene lost 8 bases, with 15 bases spanning the gap. The germline V gene encodes CDR1 SEHNR and CDR2 FQNEAQ (reference sequence). The CDR3 covers 13 residues. CDR3 bases: TGTGCCAGCAGCGCGCAGGAGGGGTCGGGCTACACCTTC. Residues: CASSAQEGSGYTF.

CDR3 bases: TGTGCCAGCTCACGTGAACAGGAGTTCTACAATGAGCAGTTCTTC. This sequence encodes CASSREQEFYNEQFF. J is TRBJ2-1 and V is TRBV18, with D perhaps TRBD1 (5 bases). Deletions cut 4 bases from V and 3 bases from J, with 13 bases between. The CDR3 length is 15 residues. From germline, CDR1 is KGHSH and CDR2 LQKENI.

This chain joins TRBV12-3 or TRBV12-4 and TRBJ1-5; TRBD1 matches at 8 bases. CDR3 length: 13 amino acids. Trimming removed 5 bases from V and 7 bases from J; junction bases left unmatched: 4. The CDR3 bases are TGTGCCAGCAGTCTTGGACAGGGACAGCCCCAGCATTTT. Translating it yields CASSLGQGQPQHF.

Comments on this clone: At one of its ends the junction is not consistent with the germline gene, which may arise from a read error. CDR3 protein: CASSPGRLVRHNEQFF. CDR3 bases: TGTGCTAGCAGCCCGGGAAGACTAGTAAGGCACAATGAGCAGTTCTTC. The chain carries TRBV7-7 and TRBJ2-1; a possible D gene is TRBD2 (6 bases). The CDR3 is made up of 16 amino acids. The V gene's germline CDR1 is SSHAT and CDR2 FNYEAQ (reference sequence).

V is TRBV19 and J is TRBJ1-1, with a possible D match to TRBD1 (5 bases). Germline CDR1 reads LNHDA; CDR2 reads SQIVND (reference sequence). The CDR3 covers 14 residues. Trimming removed 5 bases at V and 1 base at J, with 11 bases between. The CDR3 spells CASSAQGSNTEAFF. In nucleotides, the CDR3 is TGTGCCAGTAGTGCGCAGGGATCGAACACTGAAGCTTTCTTT. Drawing the rest from reference TRBV19 and TRBJ1-1, the complete variable domain is DGGITQSPKYLFRKEGQNVTLSCEQNLNHDAMYWYRQDPGQGLRLIYYSQIVNDFQKGDIAEGYSVSREKKESFPLTVTSAQKNPTAFYLCASSAQGSNTEAFFGQGTRLTVV.

In regard to this clone: Other DNA sequences in the sample encode the same CDR3. V and J are TRBV19 and TRBJ2-7; weak D call: TRBD1 (5 bases). This CDR3 has 14 residues. The germline V gene encodes CDR1 LNHDA and CDR2 SQIVND (reference sequence). Trimming removed 6 bases at V and 0 bases at J, with 12 bases between. The CDR3 nucleotides are TGTGCCAGTAGCCCTCAGGGAAACTCCTACGAGCAGTACTTC. It translates to CASSPQGNSYEQYF. The full variable domain, with the rest looked up from reference TRBV19 and TRBJ2-7, is DGGITQSPKYLFRKEGQNVTLSCEQNLNHDAMYWYRQDPGQGLRLIYYSQIVNDFQKGDIAEGYSVSREKKESFPLTVTSAQKNPTAFYLCASSPQGNSYEQYFGPGTRLTVT.

The gene calls are TRBV7-2 and TRBJ1-1; D remains ambiguous. CDR3 length equals 13 residues. Germline CDR1 and CDR2: SGHTA and FQGNSA. V was pared by 6 bases and J by 6 bases, with 14 bases between. The CDR3 reads CASSPPGRAEAFF. CDR3 bases: TGTGCCAGCAGTCCCCCCGGGAGGGCTGAAGCTTTCTTT.